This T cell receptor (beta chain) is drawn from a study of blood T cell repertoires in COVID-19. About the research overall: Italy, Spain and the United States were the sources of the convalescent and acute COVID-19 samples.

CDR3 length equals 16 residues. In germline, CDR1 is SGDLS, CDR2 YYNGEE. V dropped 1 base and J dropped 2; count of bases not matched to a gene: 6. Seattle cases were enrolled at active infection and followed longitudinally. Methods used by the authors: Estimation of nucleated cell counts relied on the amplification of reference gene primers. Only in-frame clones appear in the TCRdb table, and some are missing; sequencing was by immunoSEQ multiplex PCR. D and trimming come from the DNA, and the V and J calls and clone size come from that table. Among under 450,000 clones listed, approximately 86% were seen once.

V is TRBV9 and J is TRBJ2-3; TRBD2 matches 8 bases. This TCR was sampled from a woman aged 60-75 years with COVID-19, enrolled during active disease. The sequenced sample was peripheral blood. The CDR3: CASSVWAGGFTDTQYF. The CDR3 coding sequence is TGTGCCAGCAGCGTATGGGCGGGGGGCTTCACAGATACGCAGTATTTT. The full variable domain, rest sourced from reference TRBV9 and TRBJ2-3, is DSGVTQTPKHLITATGQRVTLRCSPRSGDLSVYWYQQSLDQGLQFLIQYYNGEERAKGNILERFSAQQFPDLHSELNLSSLELGDSALYFCASSVWAGGFTDTQYFGPGTRLTVL.